The 8 T cell receptor beta chains below all came from one sample that was sequenced in a study of control samples from healthy donors and cancer patients. Here immunoSEQ multiplex PCR was the method, and the copy in TCRdb shows in-frame clones only, minus some. This table has some 140,000 clones, roughly 92% appearing once. The sequenced sample consisted of blood. Receptors originate from a man aged 25-45 years in good health.

The rearrangement joins TRBV7-9 to TRBJ1-1; TRBD1 is a possible D gene (6 bases). The CDR3 loop spans 17 amino acids. Per the germline V gene, CDR1 is SEHNR and CDR2 is FQNEAQ (reference sequence). Trimming shortened V by 3 bases and J by 3 bases, and 20 bases separated the two germline ends. The CDR3 DNA reads as TGTGCCAGCAGCTTCCGGGACACATCCCTCTTGCACACTGAAGCTTTCTTT. This translates into CASSFRDTSLLHTEAFF. The full variable domain, its missing parts supplied by reference TRBV7-9 and TRBJ1-1, is DTGVSQNPRHKITKRGQNVTFRCDPISEHNRLYWYRQTLGQGPEFLTYFQNEAQLEKSRLLSDRFSAERPKGSFSTLEIQRTEQGDSAMYLCASSFRDTSLLHTEAFFGQGTRLTVV.

The chain couples TRBV2 to TRBJ2-7; D remains ambiguous. Germline values: CDR1 SNHLY, CDR2 FYNNEI. This CDR3 is built from 14 residues. Trimming left V 6 bases short and J 2 bases short, with 14 bases between. The CDR3 DNA is TGTGCCAGCAGCCTACTCCGGGCCGCCTACGAGCAGTACTTC. Its protein is CASSLLRAAYEQYF.

The chain is built from TRBV5-4 and TRBJ2-5, with D possibly matching TRBD2 (6 bases). The germline V and J ends were trimmed by 0 bases and 5 bases, with 14 bases remaining between them. Germline assignment: CDR1 SGHNT and CDR2 YYREEE (reference sequence). The CDR3 is made up of 15 amino acids. CDR3 protein: CASSLGGERRETQYF. In DNA form, the CDR3 reads TGTGCCAGCAGCTTGGGGGGGGAACGGAGGGAGACCCAGTACTTC.

This clone has more than one count but fewer than ten. V usage is TRBV2 and J usage is TRBJ1-3; tentatively, D is TRBD1 (6 bases). Germline loops: CDR1 SNHLY, CDR2 FYNNEI. The CDR3 runs 16 residues. Trimming cost V 4 bases and J 4 bases, with 17 bases left between them. Here the CDR3 reads CASSGGQVQRGNTIYF. DNA of the CDR3: TGTGCCAGCAGTGGGGGGCAGGTACAGAGAGGAAACACCATATATTTT.

To note about this clone: The CDR3 does not close with the conserved phenylalanine or tryptophan, likely indicating a read error. No DNA is shown, since the ends of the CDR3 on it are uncertain; the CDR3 is the one TCRdb lists. V is TRBV14 and J is TRBJ2-3. From germline, CDR1 is SGHDN and CDR2 FVKESK. The CDR3 is 11 amino acids in total, end residues counted. The CDR3 loop is CASSQDVAKYY.

This chain uses TRBV7-9 with TRBJ1-1; D unclear. V lost 6 bases, J lost 1 base, and 9 bases lay in between. The CDR3 totals 13 residues. Germline V gene data show CDR1 as SEHNR and CDR2 as FQNEAQ (reference sequence). CDR3: CASRLAGNTEAFF. The CDR3 DNA follows: TGTGCCAGCAGGCTCGCGGGGAACACTGAAGCTTTCTTT.

V gene TRBV28 combines with J gene TRBJ1-5; 7 bases fit TRBD1. Unmatched junction bases numbered 11, after V lost 6 bases and J lost 6 bases. Per the germline V gene, CDR1 is MDHEN and CDR2 is SYDVKM. The CDR3 spans 15 residues. The CDR3 DNA reads as TGTGCCAGCAGATCCGACAGGGACTTGGGTCAGCCCCAGCATTTT. This sequence encodes CASRSDRDLGQPQHF.

The chain recombines TRBV30 with TRBJ2-1, with a weak D call TRBD2 (5 bases). CDR1 and CDR2 from the germline V gene are GTSNPN and SVGIG (reference sequence). The CDR3 covers 16 residues. The V end lost 6 bases, the J end lost 5 bases, and 23 bases lay between the germline ends. The CDR3 sequence is CACTLGRVWINNEQFF. DNA of the CDR3: TGTGCCTGTACCTTAGGGAGAGTTTGGATTAACAATGAGCAGTTCTTC. The full variable domain, with the rest looked up from reference TRBV30 and TRBJ2-1, is SQTIHQWPATLVQPVGSPLSLECTVEGTSNPNLYWYRQAAGRGLQLLFYSVGIGQISSEVPQNLSASRPQDRQFILSSKKLLLSDSGFYLCACTLGRVWINNEQFFGPGTRLTVL.